These 11 T cell receptor beta chains came from one sample sequenced in a study of metastatic and nonmetastatic thyroid tumors. MiXCR re-clonotyped the PCR reads for TCRdb. Among about 70,000 clones listed, roughly 18% were seen once. None of the patients had undergone any treatment ahead of thyroid surgery. The sample taken for sequencing was blood. Source of these receptors: a female donor with papillary thyroid cancer or a benign thyroid nodule (not recorded which). Some clones in this sample may be carry-over from other donors' samples.

V and J are TRBV4-3 and TRBJ2-1; D remains unclear. V lost 0 bases, J lost 3 bases, and 15 bases lay in between. This CDR3 comprises 17 residues. Germline V gene sequence: CDR1 LGHNA, CDR2 YSLEER. The CDR3 DNA sequence: TGCGCCAGCAGCCAAGATGGGGTTGGAAGGATCTACAATGAGCAGTTCTTC. Encoded protein: CASSQDGVGRIYNEQFF.

There are a few counts of this clone. The genes are TRBV20-1 and TRBJ2-7; 13 bases agree with TRBD2. Germline CDR1 DFQATT, CDR2 SNEGSKA (reference sequence). CDR3 length: 13 residues. The V gene end was trimmed by 8 bases and the J gene end by 5 bases; junction bases not matched to a gene: 6. CDR3 nucleotide sequence: TGCAGTTCGGGACTAGCGGGGATAGACGAGCAGTACTTC. This sequence encodes CSSGLAGIDEQYF.

This clone was detected ten times or more. Other DNA sequences in this sample translate to the same CDR3. The V gene is TRBV12-5, the J gene TRBJ2-1; perhaps TRBD2 as D (6 bases). The CDR3 is 18 amino acids. Germline V gene lookup returns CDR1 LGHNT and CDR2 FRNRAP. V shed 0 bases and J shed 0 bases, with 15 bases lying between them. The CDR3 DNA is TGTGCTAGTGGTTTGGTACTTGGAGGGAGAGGCTCCTACAATGAGCAGTTCTTC. Translating gives CASGLVLGGRGSYNEQFF.

Ten or more counts support this clone. The chain recombines TRBV19 with TRBJ2-3; 9 nucleotides agree with TRBD2. CDR1 is LNHDA, CDR2 SQIVND, per germline (reference sequence). V shed 6 bases, J shed 0 bases, and the junction held 7 bases outside the gene matches. The CDR3 contains 16 residues. The CDR3 spells CASRKITSGSTDTQYF. CDR3 DNA sequence: TGTGCCAGTAGGAAGATCACTAGCGGGAGCACAGATACGCAGTATTTT.

In its sample, this clone was seen once. This chain links TRBV7-9 with TRBJ2-7; possibly TRBD2 for D (6 bases). Trimming removed 3 bases at V and 2 bases at J, with 11 bases between. The CDR3 totals 14 residues. The germline V gene has CDR1 SEHNR and CDR2 FQNEAQ (reference sequence). CDR3 sequence reads: CASSFSSEPYEQYF. CDR3 coding DNA: TGTGCCAGCAGCTTCTCTAGCGAGCCCTACGAGCAGTACTTC.

To note about this clone: This could be a read error, since a much larger clone is one nucleotide away. Other DNA sequences in this specimen translate into the identical CDR3. The J gene is TRBJ2-5, the V gene TRBV3-1; D remains ambiguous. CDR1 and CDR2 (germline): LGHDT, YNNKEL (reference sequence). This CDR3 is 15 amino acids long. In DNA, the CDR3 is TGTGCCAGTAGCCAAGGAAATGGCCTGCCCGGGACCCAGTACTTC. Translation: CASSQGNGLPGTQYF.

This clone was recorded many times. V usage is TRBV20-1 and J usage is TRBJ1-3; possibly TRBD1 for D (5 bases). The V gene's germline CDR1 is DFQATT and CDR2 SNEGSKA (reference sequence). The V gene lost 5 bases and the J gene lost 3 bases, with 14 bases spanning the gap. The CDR3 has 14 amino acids. CDR3 sequence: CSAGPGGNGNTIYF. The CDR3 DNA sequence: TGCAGTGCTGGACCTGGGGGGAATGGAAACACCATATATTTT.

This clone was observed many times. The CDR3 region has the DNA TGCGCCAGCAGCCTCCCGACCGTGAGCTCCTACAATGAGCAGTTCTTC. This encodes CASSLPTVSSYNEQFF. The chain employs TRBV5-1 and TRBJ2-1; D ambiguous. The CDR3 sequence is 16 residues long. Trimming removed 4 bases at V and 0 bases at J, with 14 bases between. In germline, CDR1 is SGHRS, CDR2 YFSETQ.

V and J are TRBV7-2 and TRBJ2-7, with D tentatively TRBD2 (6 bases). Germline assignment: CDR1 SGHTA and CDR2 FQGNSA. This CDR3 has 13 residues. V dropped 5 bases and J dropped 3 bases, with 11 bases sitting between them. This CDR3 is CASSGGTGYEQYF. The CDR3 DNA sequence: TGTGCCAGCAGCGGAGGGACGGGCTACGAGCAGTACTTC.

This clone was found many times. The rearrangement joins TRBV28 to TRBJ2-7, with D maybe TRBD2 (6 bases). The V gene's germline CDR1 is MDHEN and CDR2 SYDVKM. Trimming shortened V by 8 bases and J by 2 bases, and 19 bases separated the two germline ends. The CDR3 has 15 residues. The CDR3 coding sequence is TGTGCCAGCTGCAACCCCCGGGACTTCACCTACGAGCAGTACTTC. Translation: CASCNPRDFTYEQYF.

This clone was seen many times. The J gene is TRBJ2-7, the V gene TRBV11-1; D is unresolved. From germline, CDR1 is SGHAT and CDR2 FQDESV (reference sequence). The V end was cut by 7 bases, the J end by 1 base, with 14 bases between. The CDR3 loop spans 14 amino acids. As DNA, the CDR3 is TGTGCCAGCACTTTCGGTAGCCCATCCTACGAGCAGTACTTC. Protein product: CASTFGSPSYEQYF.